This T cell receptor beta chain was profiled in a study of T cells in Graves' hyperthyroidism and ophthalmopathy. RNA transcripts served as the template for amplifying TCR beta CDR3 regions. The TCR CDR3 was amplified in a first-round RT-PCR using the HTBI primer set. TCRdb re-called the multiplex PCR reads with MiXCR, one entry per CDR3 protein. The sample includes about 500,000 distinct CDR3 sequences, 40% to 55% of them seen just once. The CDR3 contains 12 residues. The V gene's germline CDR1 is SGHTA and CDR2 FQGNSA. Thyroid ultrasound and orbital computed tomography, with clinical symptoms and serum thyroxine and TRAb, informed diagnoses. On this clonotype itself: A junction boundary mismatches the germline segment, possibly from a read error.

This chain links TRBV7-2 with TRBJ1-2; 9 bases are shared with TRBD1. The origin of this receptor is an adult woman with Graves' disease, either hyperthyroidism or ophthalmopathy (not recorded which). Material for sequencing was peripheral blood or thyroid tissue (not recorded which). CDR3 DNA sequence: TGTGTCAGCAGCTGGGGGACAGGGAGCTACACCTTC. Its translation is CVSSWGTGSYTF.